The TCR beta chain described here comes from a study of early T cells in non-severe SARS-CoV-2 infection. Study context: Sequenced material consisted of bulk RNA (from unsorted whole blood), and chains were unpaired. Study results and limitations: Matching results from VDJdb favored anti-spike CD8 responses, leaving private and CD4 specificities undetected.

Each single cDNA molecule received a unique molecular identifier. TCRdb passed the 5' RACE reads through MiXCR, listing each CDR3 protein once. Among approximately 74,000 distinct CDR3 sequences, 11% to 15% were seen once, and the ten largest hold around 9.9%. This clonotype has ten or more counts. Antigen unknown. Germline loops: CDR1 MDHEN, CDR2 SYDVKM. The CDR3 totals 15 residues. Trimming took off 8 bases at V and 2 bases at J, with 19 bases between the two ends. This receptor was obtained from an adult who was a healthcare worker with PCR-confirmed SARS-CoV-2 infection or an uninfected control (not recorded which). The V and J genes are TRBV28 and TRBJ2-7; D might be TRBD1 (6 bases). The sample taken for sequencing was whole blood. The CDR3 region has the DNA TGTGCCAGCTCCTCCACCGGACAGATTACCTACGAGCAGTACTTC. Translation gives CASSSTGQITYEQYF.